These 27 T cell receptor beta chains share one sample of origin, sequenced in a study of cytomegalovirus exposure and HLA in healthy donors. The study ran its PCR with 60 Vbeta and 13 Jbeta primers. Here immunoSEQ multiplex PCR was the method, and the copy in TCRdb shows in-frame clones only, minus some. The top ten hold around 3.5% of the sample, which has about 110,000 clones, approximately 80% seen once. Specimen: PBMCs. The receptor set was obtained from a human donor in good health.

This chain's CDR3 is CASTPGVTGDSTQYF. CDR3 coding DNA: TGCGCCAGCACTCCAGGTGTGACAGGGGATTCGACCCAGTACTTC. The chain is built from TRBV5-1 and TRBJ2-5; the match to TRBD1 covers 8 bases. Germline assignment: CDR1 SGHRS and CDR2 YFSETQ. The CDR3 has 15 residues. V lost 6 bases and J lost 7; bases outside the gene matches: 14.

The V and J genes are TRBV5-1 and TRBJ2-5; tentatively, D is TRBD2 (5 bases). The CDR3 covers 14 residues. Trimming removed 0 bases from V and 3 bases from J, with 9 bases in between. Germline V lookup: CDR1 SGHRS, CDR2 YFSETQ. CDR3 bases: TGCGCCAGCAGCTTGGGAGAGGGAGAAGAGACCCAGTACTTC. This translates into CASSLGEGEETQYF.

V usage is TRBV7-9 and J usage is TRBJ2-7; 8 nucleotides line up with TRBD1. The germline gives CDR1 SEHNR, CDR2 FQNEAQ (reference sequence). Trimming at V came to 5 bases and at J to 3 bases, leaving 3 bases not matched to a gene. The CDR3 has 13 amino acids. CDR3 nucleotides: TGTGCCAGCAGCCCGACAGGGGACTACGAGCAGTACTTC. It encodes CASSPTGDYEQYF.

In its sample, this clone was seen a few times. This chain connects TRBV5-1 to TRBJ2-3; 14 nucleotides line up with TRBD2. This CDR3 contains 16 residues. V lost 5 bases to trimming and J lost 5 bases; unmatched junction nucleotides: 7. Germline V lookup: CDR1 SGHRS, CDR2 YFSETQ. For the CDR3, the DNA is TGCGCCAGCAGACAGGGACTAGCGGGAGCGGGAGATACGCAGTATTTT. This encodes CASRQGLAGAGDTQYF.

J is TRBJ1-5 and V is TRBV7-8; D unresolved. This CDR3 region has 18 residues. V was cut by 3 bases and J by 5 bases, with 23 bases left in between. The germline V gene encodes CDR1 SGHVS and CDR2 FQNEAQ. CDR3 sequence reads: CASSFYAGRETGDQPQHF. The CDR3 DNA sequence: TGTGCCAGCAGCTTCTATGCCGGGAGAGAAACGGGCGATCAGCCCCAGCATTTT.

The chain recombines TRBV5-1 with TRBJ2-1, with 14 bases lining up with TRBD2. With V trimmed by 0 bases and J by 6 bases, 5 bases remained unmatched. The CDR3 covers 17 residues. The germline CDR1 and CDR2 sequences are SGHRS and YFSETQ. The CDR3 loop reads CASSLVGLAGGINEQFF. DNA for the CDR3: TGCGCCAGCAGCTTGGTTGGACTAGCGGGAGGAATCAATGAGCAGTTCTTC.

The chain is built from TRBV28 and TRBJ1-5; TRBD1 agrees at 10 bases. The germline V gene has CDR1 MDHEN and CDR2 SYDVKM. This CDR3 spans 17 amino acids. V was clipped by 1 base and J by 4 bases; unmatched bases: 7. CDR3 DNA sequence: TGTGCCAGCAGTTTATCCACGGACAGGGGGTGGAATCAGCCCCAGCATTTT. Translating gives CASSLSTDRGWNQPQHF.

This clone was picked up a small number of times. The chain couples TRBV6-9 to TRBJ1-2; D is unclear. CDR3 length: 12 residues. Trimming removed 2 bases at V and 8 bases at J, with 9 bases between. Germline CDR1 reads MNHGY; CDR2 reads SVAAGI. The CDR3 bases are TGTGCCAGCAGTTATAGAGATTACGGCTACACCTTC. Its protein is CASSYRDYGYTF.

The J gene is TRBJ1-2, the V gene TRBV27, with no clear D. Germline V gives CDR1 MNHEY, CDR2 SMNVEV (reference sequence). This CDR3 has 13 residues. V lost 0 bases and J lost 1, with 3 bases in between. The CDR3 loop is CASSLSRNYGYTF. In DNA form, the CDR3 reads TGTGCCAGCAGTTTATCCCGTAACTATGGCTACACCTTC.

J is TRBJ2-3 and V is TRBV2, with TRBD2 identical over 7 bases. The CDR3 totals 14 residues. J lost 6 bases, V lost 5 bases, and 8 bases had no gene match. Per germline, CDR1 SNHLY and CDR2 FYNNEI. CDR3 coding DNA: TGTGCCAGCAGTCGGACTAGTTTTGCCGATACGCAGTATTTT. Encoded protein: CASSRTSFADTQYF.

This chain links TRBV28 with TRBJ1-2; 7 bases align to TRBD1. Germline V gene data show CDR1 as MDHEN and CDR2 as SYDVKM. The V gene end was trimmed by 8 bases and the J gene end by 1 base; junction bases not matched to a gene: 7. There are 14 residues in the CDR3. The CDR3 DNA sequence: TGTGCCAGCGCCTCGTCAGGGGGTAACTATGGCTACACCTTC. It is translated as CASASSGGNYGYTF.

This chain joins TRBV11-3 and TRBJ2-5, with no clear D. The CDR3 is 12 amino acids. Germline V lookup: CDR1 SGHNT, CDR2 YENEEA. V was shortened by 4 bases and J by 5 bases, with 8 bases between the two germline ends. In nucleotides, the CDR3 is TGTGCCAGCAGCTCCGAGTGGGAGACCCAGTACTTC. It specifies CASSSEWETQYF.

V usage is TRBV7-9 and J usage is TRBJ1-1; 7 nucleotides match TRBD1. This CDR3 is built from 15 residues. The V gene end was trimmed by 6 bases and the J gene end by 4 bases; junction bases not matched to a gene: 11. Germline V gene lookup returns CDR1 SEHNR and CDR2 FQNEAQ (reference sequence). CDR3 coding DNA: TGTGCCAGCAGAACGAAAGACAGGGTCGCCACTGAAGCTTTCTTT. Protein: CASRTKDRVATEAFF.

This CDR3 is CASSLDRGQGELFF. CDR3 bases: TGTGCCAGCAGCTTAGATAGGGGGCAAGGGGAGCTGTTTTTT. The chain joins TRBV7-8 to TRBJ2-2; TRBD1 agrees at 7 bases. Trimming at V came to 1 base and at J to 8 bases, leaving 4 bases not matched to a gene. The germline CDR1 and CDR2 sequences are SGHVS and FQNEAQ. The CDR3 length is 14 residues.

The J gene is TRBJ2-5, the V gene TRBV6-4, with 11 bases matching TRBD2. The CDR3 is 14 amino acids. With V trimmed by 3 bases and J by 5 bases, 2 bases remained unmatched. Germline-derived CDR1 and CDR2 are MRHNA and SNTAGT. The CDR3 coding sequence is TGTGCCAGCAGTGAGCTAGCGGGAGGTGAGACCCAGTACTTC. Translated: CASSELAGGETQYF.

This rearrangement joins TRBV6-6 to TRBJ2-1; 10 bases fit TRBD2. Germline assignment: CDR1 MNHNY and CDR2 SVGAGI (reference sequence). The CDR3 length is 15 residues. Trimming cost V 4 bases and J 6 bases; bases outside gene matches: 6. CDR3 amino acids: CASSSGLAVSNEQFF. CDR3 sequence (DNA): TGTGCCAGCAGTTCTGGACTAGCGGTTTCCAATGAGCAGTTCTTC.

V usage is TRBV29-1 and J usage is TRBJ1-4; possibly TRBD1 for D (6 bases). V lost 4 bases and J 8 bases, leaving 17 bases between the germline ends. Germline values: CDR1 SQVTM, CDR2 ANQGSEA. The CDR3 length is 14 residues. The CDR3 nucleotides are TGCAGCGTTGTTAAGGGGGAGCCGGGCGAAAAACTGTTTTTT. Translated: CSVVKGEPGEKLFF.

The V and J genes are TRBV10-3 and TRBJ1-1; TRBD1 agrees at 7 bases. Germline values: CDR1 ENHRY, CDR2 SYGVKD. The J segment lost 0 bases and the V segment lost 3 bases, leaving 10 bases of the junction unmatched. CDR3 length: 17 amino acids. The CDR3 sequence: CAISDPKTGPMNTEAFF. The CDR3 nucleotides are TGTGCCATCAGTGATCCCAAGACAGGGCCAATGAACACTGAAGCTTTCTTT.

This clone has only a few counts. CDR3 sequence reads: CASSAGQGVDTQYF. The CDR3 DNA sequence: TGCGCCAGCAGCGCAGGACAGGGGGTAGATACGCAGTATTTT. The chain employs TRBV5-1 and TRBJ2-3, with 10 positions matching TRBD1. Germline loops: CDR1 SGHRS, CDR2 YFSETQ. CDR3 size: 14 residues. V lost 4 bases and J lost 5; bases outside the gene matches: 4.

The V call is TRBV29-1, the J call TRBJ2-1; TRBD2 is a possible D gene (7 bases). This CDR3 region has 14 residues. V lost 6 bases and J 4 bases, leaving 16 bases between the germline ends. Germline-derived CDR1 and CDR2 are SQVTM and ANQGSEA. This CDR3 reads CSVSGVGAYNEQFF. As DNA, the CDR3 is TGCAGCGTGAGCGGGGTGGGGGCGTACAATGAGCAGTTCTTC.

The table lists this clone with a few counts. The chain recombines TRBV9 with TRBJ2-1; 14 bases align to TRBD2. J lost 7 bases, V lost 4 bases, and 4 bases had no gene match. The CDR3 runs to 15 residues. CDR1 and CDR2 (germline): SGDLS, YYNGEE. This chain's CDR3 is CASSRLAGGPNEQFF. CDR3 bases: TGTGCCAGCAGCAGACTAGCGGGAGGGCCTAATGAGCAGTTCTTC. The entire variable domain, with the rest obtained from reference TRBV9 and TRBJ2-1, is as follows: DSGVTQTPKHLITATGQRVTLRCSPRSGDLSVYWYQQSLDQGLQFLIQYYNGEERAKGNILERFSAQQFPDLHSELNLSSLELGDSALYFCASSRLAGGPNEQFFGPGTRLTVL.

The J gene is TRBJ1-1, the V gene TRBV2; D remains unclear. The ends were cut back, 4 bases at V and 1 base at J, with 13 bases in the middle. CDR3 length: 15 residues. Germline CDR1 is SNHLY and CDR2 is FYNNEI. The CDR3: CASSVGRQPNTEAFF. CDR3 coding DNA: TGTGCCAGCAGTGTGGGGAGACAACCGAACACTGAAGCTTTCTTT.

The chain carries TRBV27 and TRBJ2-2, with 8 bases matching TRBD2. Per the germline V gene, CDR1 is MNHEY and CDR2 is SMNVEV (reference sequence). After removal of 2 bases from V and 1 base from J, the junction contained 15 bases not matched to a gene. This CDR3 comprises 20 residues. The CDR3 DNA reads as TGTGCCAGCAGTTTAGCCGTCCCATCAATCGGGAGGGAGAACACCGGGGAGCTGTTTTTT. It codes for CASSLAVPSIGRENTGELFF.

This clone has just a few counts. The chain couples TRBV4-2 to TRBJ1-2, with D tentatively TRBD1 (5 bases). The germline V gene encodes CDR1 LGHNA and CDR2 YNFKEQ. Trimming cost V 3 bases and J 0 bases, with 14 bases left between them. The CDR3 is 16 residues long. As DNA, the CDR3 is TGTGCCAGCAGCCAGCCGGTGGGGGGAACTAACTATGGCTACACCTTC. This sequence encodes CASSQPVGGTNYGYTF.

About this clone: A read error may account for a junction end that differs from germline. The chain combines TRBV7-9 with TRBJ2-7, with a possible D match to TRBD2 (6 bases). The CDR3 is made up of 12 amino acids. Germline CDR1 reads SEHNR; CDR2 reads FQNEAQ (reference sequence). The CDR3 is CSSTAGSYEQYF. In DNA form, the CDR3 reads TGTTCCAGCACCGCCGGGAGCTACGAGCAGTACTTC.

CDR3 region: CASSVPGTGGYTF. In DNA form, the CDR3 reads TGTGCCAGCAGTGTACCCGGGACAGGTGGCTACACCTTC. The chain uses TRBV2 and TRBJ1-2, with 8 bases identical to TRBD1. The trim removed 4 bases at V and 7 bases at J, leaving 5 bases unmatched. CDR1 and CDR2 (germline): SNHLY, FYNNEI. The CDR3 sequence is 13 residues long.

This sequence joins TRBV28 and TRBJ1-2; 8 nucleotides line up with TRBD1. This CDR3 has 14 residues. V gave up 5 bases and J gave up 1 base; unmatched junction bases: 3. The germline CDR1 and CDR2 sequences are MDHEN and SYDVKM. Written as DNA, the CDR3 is TGTGCCAGCAGTGGGGACAGGATTAACTATGGCTACACCTTC. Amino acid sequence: CASSGDRINYGYTF.